This T cell receptor beta chain came from a study of blood T cell repertoires in COVID-19. Per the original data handling: Reference gene primer amplification gave estimated nucleated cell counts. The table came from immunoSEQ multiplex PCR; TCRdb's copy has only in-frame clones and leaves some out. V and J calls and clone size are given by that table; D and trimming were obtained from the DNA. The sample holds 200,000 to 250,000 clones; more than 65% are singletons and the top ten take 3% to 4%. The ends lost 3 bases at V and 3 bases at J; junction bases unmatched: 6. Per the germline V gene, CDR1 is SGHAT and CDR2 is FQNNGV. The CDR3 is 15 amino acids.

The chain couples TRBV11-2 to TRBJ2-3; TRBD2 matches at 7 bases. The TCR sequence derives from a woman aged 40 to 49 with active or convalescent COVID-19. Sequencing was performed on peripheral blood. This CDR3 is CASSLTGGETDTQYF. CDR3 sequence (DNA): TGTGCCAGCAGCTTGACGGGGGGTGAGACAGATACGCAGTATTTT.